This T cell receptor beta chain comes out of a study of blood T cell repertoires in COVID-19. Looking at the study overall: Researchers got acute and convalescent COVID-19 samples from the United States, Italy and Spain. The analysed material was cDNA or gDNA that came from T cells, B-cell-depleted T cells, or PBMCs.

This CDR3 is built from 15 residues. The germline gives CDR1 SNHLY, CDR2 FYNNEI. V dropped 6 bases and J dropped 4 bases, with 16 bases sitting between them. As originally analysed: Nucleated cell counts were estimated from reference gene primer amplification. TCRdb's table, derived via immunoSEQ multiplex PCR, lists solely in-frame clones and lacks some. That table supplies the V and J calls and clone size; D and trimming were determined from the DNA. The profile covers around 230,000 clones, with over 70% appearing a single time and 6% to 9.5% taken by the ten largest. V usage is TRBV2 and J usage is TRBJ1-3, with D perhaps TRBD1 (5 bases). The sample taken for sequencing was peripheral blood. The receptor was isolated from a woman aged 80 or over with acute or convalescent COVID-19. The CDR3 reads CASRNQGAAGNTIYF. The CDR3 bases are TGTGCCAGCAGAAATCAAGGGGCGGCGGGAAACACCATATATTTT.